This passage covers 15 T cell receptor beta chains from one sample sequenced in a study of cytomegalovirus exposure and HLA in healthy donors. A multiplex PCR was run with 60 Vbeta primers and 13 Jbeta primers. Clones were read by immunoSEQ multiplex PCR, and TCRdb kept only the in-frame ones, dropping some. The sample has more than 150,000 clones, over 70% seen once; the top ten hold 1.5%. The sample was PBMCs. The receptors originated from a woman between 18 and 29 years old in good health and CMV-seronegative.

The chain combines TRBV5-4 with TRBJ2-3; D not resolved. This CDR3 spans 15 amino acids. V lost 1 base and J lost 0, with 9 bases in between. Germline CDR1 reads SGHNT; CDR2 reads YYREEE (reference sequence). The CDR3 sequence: CASSLISYSTDTQYF. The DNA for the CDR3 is TGTGCCAGCAGCTTGATTAGCTATAGCACAGATACGCAGTATTTT.

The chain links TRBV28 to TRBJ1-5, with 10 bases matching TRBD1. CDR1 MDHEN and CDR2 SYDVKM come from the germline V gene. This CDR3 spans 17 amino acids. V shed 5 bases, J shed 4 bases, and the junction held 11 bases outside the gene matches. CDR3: CASSPRQGALGNQPQHF. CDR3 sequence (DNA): TGTGCCAGCAGTCCCCGACAGGGGGCTTTAGGAAATCAGCCCCAGCATTTT.

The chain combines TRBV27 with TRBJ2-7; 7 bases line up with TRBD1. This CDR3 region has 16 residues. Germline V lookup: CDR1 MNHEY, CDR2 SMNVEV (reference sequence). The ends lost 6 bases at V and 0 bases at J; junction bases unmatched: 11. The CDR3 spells CASSSPGTDSSYEQYF. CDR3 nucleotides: TGTGCCAGCAGCTCCCCTGGGACAGATAGCTCCTACGAGCAGTACTTC.

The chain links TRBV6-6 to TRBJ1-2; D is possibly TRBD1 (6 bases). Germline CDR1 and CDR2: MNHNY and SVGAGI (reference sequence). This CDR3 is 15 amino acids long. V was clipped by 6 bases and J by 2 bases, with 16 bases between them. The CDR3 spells CASREGGRGNYGYTF. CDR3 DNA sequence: TGTGCCAGCAGAGAAGGGGGGAGGGGGAACTATGGCTACACCTTC.

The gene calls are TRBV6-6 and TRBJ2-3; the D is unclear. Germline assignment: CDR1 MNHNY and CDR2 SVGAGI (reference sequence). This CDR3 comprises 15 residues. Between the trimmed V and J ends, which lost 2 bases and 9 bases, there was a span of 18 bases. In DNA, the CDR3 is TGTGCCAGCAGTTACGCTATTCGTGATGCGCGGACGCAGTATTTT. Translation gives CASSYAIRDARTQYF.

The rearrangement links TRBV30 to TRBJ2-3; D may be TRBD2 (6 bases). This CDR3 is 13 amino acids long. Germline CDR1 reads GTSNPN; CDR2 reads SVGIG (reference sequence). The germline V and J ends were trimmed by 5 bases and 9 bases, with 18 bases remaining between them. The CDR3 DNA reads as TGTGCCTGGGGGGCGGAGCGGGCCGGAACGCAGTATTTT. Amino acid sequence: CAWGAERAGTQYF.

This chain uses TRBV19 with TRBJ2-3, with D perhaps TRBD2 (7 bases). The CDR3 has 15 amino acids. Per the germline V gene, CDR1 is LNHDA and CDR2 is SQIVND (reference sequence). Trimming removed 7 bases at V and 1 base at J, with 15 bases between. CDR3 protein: CASNAGARGTDTQYF. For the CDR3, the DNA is TGTGCCAGTAATGCGGGGGCGCGGGGCACAGATACGCAGTATTTT.

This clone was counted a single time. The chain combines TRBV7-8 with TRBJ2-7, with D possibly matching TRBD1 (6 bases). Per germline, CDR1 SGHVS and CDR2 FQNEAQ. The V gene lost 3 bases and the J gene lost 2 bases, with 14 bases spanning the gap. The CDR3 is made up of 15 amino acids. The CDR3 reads CASSFPPTGPYEQYF. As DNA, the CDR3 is TGTGCCAGCAGCTTCCCCCCGACAGGCCCCTACGAGCAGTACTTC.

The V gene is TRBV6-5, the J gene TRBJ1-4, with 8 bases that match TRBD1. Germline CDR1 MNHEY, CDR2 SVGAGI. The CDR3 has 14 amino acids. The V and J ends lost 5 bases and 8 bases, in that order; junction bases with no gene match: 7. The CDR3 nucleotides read TGTGCCAGCAGTGAGGACAGGGTGAGGGAAAAACTGTTTTTT. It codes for CASSEDRVREKLFF.

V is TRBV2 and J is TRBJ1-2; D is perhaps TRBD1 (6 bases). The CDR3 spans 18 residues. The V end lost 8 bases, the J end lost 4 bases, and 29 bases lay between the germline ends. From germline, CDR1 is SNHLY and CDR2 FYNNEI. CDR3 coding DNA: TGTGCCAGCGAGCCATTTTCGGGGGCGCGGGGGATGATCTATGGCTACACCTTC. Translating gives CASEPFSGARGMIYGYTF. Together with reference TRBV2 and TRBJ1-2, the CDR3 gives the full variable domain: EPEVTQTPSHQVTQMGQEVILRCVPISNHLYFYWYRQILGQKVEFLVSFYNNEISEKSEIFDDQFSVERPDGSNFTLKIRSTKLEDSAMYFCASEPFSGARGMIYGYTFGSGTRLTVV.

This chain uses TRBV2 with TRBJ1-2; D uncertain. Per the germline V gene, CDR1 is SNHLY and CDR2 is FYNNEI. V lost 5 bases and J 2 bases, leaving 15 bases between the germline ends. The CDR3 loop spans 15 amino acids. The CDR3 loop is CASSRKTGRNYGYTF. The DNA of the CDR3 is TGTGCCAGCAGTCGCAAAACCGGCAGGAACTATGGCTACACCTTC.

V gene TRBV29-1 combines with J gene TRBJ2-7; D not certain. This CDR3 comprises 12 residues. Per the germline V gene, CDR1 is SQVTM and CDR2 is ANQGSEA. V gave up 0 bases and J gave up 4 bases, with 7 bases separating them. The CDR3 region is CSVEDRYYEQYF. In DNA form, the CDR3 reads TGCAGCGTTGAAGACCGGTATTACGAGCAGTACTTC.

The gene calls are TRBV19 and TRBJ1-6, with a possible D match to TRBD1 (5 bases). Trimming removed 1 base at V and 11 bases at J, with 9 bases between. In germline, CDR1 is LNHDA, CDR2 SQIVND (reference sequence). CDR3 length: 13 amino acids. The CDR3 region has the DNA TGTGCCAGTAGTATAGTGGAGGGGACACCCCTCCACTTT. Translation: CASSIVEGTPLHF.

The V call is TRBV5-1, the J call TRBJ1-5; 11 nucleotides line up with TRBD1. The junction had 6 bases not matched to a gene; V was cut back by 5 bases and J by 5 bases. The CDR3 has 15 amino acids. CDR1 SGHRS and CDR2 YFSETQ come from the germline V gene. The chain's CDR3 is CASRSGTGGYQPQHF. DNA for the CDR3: TGCGCCAGCAGGTCCGGGACAGGGGGTTATCAGCCCCAGCATTTT.

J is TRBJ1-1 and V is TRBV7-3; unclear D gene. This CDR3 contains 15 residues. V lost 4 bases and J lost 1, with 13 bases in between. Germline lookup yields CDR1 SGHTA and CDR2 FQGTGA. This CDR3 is CASSYTAGQNTEAFF. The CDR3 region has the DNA TGTGCCAGCAGCTACACCGCGGGCCAGAACACTGAAGCTTTCTTT.